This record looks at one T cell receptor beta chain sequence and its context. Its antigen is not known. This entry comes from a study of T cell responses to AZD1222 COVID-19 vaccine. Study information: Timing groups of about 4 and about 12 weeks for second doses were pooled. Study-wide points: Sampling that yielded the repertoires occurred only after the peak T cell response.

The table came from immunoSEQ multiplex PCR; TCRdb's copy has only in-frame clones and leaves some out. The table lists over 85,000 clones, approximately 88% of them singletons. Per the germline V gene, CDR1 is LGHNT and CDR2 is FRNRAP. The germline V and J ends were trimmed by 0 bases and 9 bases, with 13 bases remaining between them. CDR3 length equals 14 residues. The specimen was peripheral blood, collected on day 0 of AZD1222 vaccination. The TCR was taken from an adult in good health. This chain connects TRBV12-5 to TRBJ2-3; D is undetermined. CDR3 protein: CASGLVGEVLTQYF. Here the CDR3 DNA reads TGTGCTAGTGGTTTGGTAGGTGAGGTCCTAACGCAGTATTTT.